A selection of T cell receptor beta chains follows, all from one sample in a study of blood T cell repertoires in COVID-19. TCRdb keeps only in-frame clones here, not all; method: immunoSEQ multiplex PCR. The sample includes fewer than 350,000 clones, around 88% of them seen just once. The sequenced sample consisted of peripheral blood. These receptor sequences come from a woman aged 25 to 39 with COVID-19, enrolled during active disease. Both conserved end residues are part of each CDR3. D genes are given only for firm matches. A clone size is listed for some rows: how often the clone was seen (once, few, many), or a class if it is expanded.

D: TRBD2; V: TRBV11-3; size: .; J: TRBJ2-1; DNA: TGTGCCAGCAGCCTAGCGGGGGTATACAATGAGCAGTTCTTC; CDR3: CASSLAGVYNEQFF
D: .; V: TRBV2; size: few; J: TRBJ1-1; DNA: TGTGCCAGCAGTCGAAGCGGGACATTAATGACTGAAGCTTTCTTT; CDR3: CASSRSGTLMTEAFF
D: .; V: TRBV2; size: few; J: TRBJ1-4; DNA: TGTGCCAGCAACGAGGGGGTTAGAGAAAAACTGTTTTTT; CDR3: CASNEGVREKLFF
D: TRBD1; V: TRBV5-4; size: .; J: TRBJ2-3; DNA: TGTGCCAGCAGCCCACAAGGGGGCTTCGGAGATACGCAGTATTTT; CDR3: CASSPQGGFGDTQYF
D: .; V: TRBV3-1/TRBV3-2; size: .; J: TRBJ2-6; DNA: TGTGCCAGCAGGGGGACATTGGGAGACGATAAGGCTGGGGCCAACGTCCTGACTTTC; CDR3: CASRGTLGDDKAGANVLTF
D: .; V: TRBV9; size: few; J: TRBJ2-1; DNA: TGTGCCAGCAGCGCCCATCCCGGGGGGCGTTCATACAATGAGCAGTTCTTC; CDR3: CASSAHPGGRSYNEQFF
D: .; V: TRBV4-1; size: .; J: TRBJ2-5; DNA: TGCGCCAGCAGCCCGGGGGGCCCGCCTTTCAAAGAGACCCAGTACTTC; CDR3: CASSPGGPPFKETQYF
D: TRBD1; V: TRBV6-5; size: once; J: TRBJ1-5; DNA: TGTGCCAGCAGCCGACAGGGGATTAGCAATCAGCCCCAGCATTTT; CDR3: CASSRQGISNQPQHF
D: .; V: TRBV6-5; size: .; J: TRBJ1-1; DNA: TGTGCCAGCAGTTATGGATTAGGGACAAAGAACACTGAAGCTTTCTTT; CDR3: CASSYGLGTKNTEAFF
D: TRBD1; V: TRBV15; size: once; J: TRBJ1-6; DNA: TGTGCCACCAGCAGAGATACAGGGGATTCACCCCTCCACTTT; CDR3: CATSRDTGDSPLHF
D: .; V: TRBV6-2/TRBV6-3; size: .; J: TRBJ1-2; DNA: TGTGCCAGCAGTTACACAGGGACCAACTATGGCTACACCTTC; CDR3: CASSYTGTNYGYTF
D: TRBD1; V: TRBV6-5; size: .; J: TRBJ2-2; DNA: TGTGCCAGCAGGAGCGGGACAGGGTCCACCGGGGAGCTGTTTTTT; CDR3: CASRSGTGSTGELFF
D: TRBD1; V: TRBV7-9; size: .; J: TRBJ1-2; DNA: TGTGCCAGCAGCTCAGGGGGCAACTATGGCTACACCTTC; CDR3: CASSSGGNYGYTF
D: .; V: TRBV6-5; size: .; J: TRBJ1-2; DNA: TGTGCCAGCAGTTACGGGGGGGCCTCTGGCTACACCTTC; CDR3: CASSYGGASGYTF
D: TRBD2; V: TRBV9; size: .; J: TRBJ2-7; DNA: TGTGCCAGCAGCGTAGAAGGGACTAGTGTTGACGAGCAGTACTTC; CDR3: CASSVEGTSVDEQYF
D: .; V: TRBV30; size: few; J: TRBJ1-1; DNA: TGTGCCTGGAGTACCCCTTTTACTGTAGCTTTCTTT; CDR3: CAWSTPFTVAFF
D: .; V: TRBV2; size: .; J: TRBJ2-3; DNA: TGTGCCAGCAGTGATCTAGCGCGTAGCACAGATACGCAGTATTTT; CDR3: CASSDLARSTDTQYF